This T cell receptor (beta chain) was captured by sequencing in a study of tumor-infiltrating lymphocytes in localized non-small cell lung cancer. Study-level points and caveats: Not all patients were TCR sequenced, owing to tissue quantity. Technical variation could not be separated from intratumor heterogeneity here. Tumor T-cell fraction was not associated with recurrence-free survival.

In the case of this clone: The antigen is undetermined.

This CDR3 is 13 amino acids long. V gave up 0 bases and J gave up 3 bases, with 3 bases separating them. Germline CDR1 SGDLS, CDR2 YYNGEE. The data were produced by immunoSEQ multiplex PCR, yet TCRdb's version contains in-frame clones alone and is incomplete. The sample includes about 16,000 clones, over 65% of them seen just once. Sequenced: lung tumor tissue. V and J are TRBV9 and TRBJ2-2; D unresolved. The receptor's source is a human donor with non-small cell lung cancer. In DNA, the CDR3 is TGTGCCAGCAGCGTAGCGTACACCGGGGAGCTGTTTTTT. It yields the protein CASSVAYTGELFF.